Shown below are 18 T cell receptor beta chains from a single sample sequenced in a study of blood T cell repertoires in COVID-19. Libraries were prepared by immunoSEQ multiplex PCR; TCRdb keeps only in-frame clonotypes and omits some of them. The table records about 220,000 clones, more than 75% of them present only once. Source material: peripheral blood. The source of these receptors is a middle-aged man with active or convalescent COVID-19.

This clone was seen only a few times. The chain links TRBV28 to TRBJ2-7; 8 nucleotides match TRBD1. This CDR3 contains 15 residues. V was clipped by 7 bases and J by 5 bases; unmatched bases: 13. Germline values: CDR1 MDHEN, CDR2 SYDVKM. CDR3: CASKQGDRLGDEQYF. CDR3 DNA sequence: TGTGCCAGCAAACAGGGGGACAGGTTAGGCGACGAGCAGTACTTC. Filled out from reference TRBV28 and TRBJ2-7, the complete variable domain reads DVKVTQSSRYLVKRTGEKVFLECVQDMDHENMFWYRQDPGLGLRLIYFSYDVKMKEKGDIPEGYSVSREKKERFSLILESASTNQTSMYLCASKQGDRLGDEQYFGPGTRLTVT.

The chain combines TRBV28 with TRBJ1-5; 7 bases line up with TRBD1. The ends lost 6 bases at V and 7 bases at J; junction bases unmatched: 21. The CDR3 runs to 18 residues. The V gene's germline CDR1 is MDHEN and CDR2 SYDVKM. CDR3: CASSFGASTTGLEQPQHF. The CDR3, as DNA: TGTGCCAGCAGCTTCGGCGCGTCCACGACAGGGCTAGAACAGCCCCAGCATTTT.

The table lists this clone with a few counts. The chain is built from TRBV5-8 and TRBJ2-5; the match to TRBD1 covers 9 bases. Germline CDR1 reads SGHTS; CDR2 reads YDEGEE. Trimming at V came to 2 bases and at J to 0 bases, leaving 8 bases not matched to a gene. The CDR3 consists of 17 residues. CDR3 loop: CASSFEGQGRYQETQYF. Here the CDR3 DNA reads TGTGCCAGCAGCTTCGAGGGACAGGGCCGGTACCAAGAGACCCAGTACTTC.

The chain employs TRBV19 and TRBJ2-5, with D possibly TRBD1 on 6 matching bases. This CDR3 is 13 amino acids long. V shed 8 bases and J shed 5 bases, with 15 bases lying between them. From germline, CDR1 is LNHDA and CDR2 SQIVND (reference sequence). The chain's CDR3 is CASSQGYRETQYF. The CDR3 DNA reads as TGTGCCAGTTCGCAGGGGTATCGGGAGACCCAGTACTTC.

The rearrangement uses TRBV14 and TRBJ2-7, with D perhaps matching TRBD1 (5 bases). CDR3 size: 13 residues. Trimming left V 1 base short and J 6 bases short, with 10 bases between. Germline V gene lookup returns CDR1 SGHDN and CDR2 FVKESK. CDR3 residues: CASSQVRQGEQYF. The CDR3 region has the DNA TGTGCCAGCAGCCAAGTCCGTCAGGGCGAGCAGTACTTC.

This chain links TRBV13 with TRBJ2-7; 9 bases are shared with TRBD1. The CDR3 has 17 amino acids. The germline gives CDR1 PRHDT, CDR2 FYEKMQ (reference sequence). With 3 bases clipped from V and 5 bases from J, the junction kept 14 bases outside the gene matches. The CDR3 region is CASSLSGQQGASHEQYF. DNA of the CDR3: TGTGCCAGCAGCTTGAGCGGGCAACAGGGGGCTTCCCACGAGCAGTACTTC.

The V gene is TRBV9, the J gene TRBJ2-7, with D perhaps TRBD1 (6 bases). V lost 2 bases and J 0 bases, leaving 12 bases between the germline ends. CDR1 SGDLS and CDR2 YYNGEE come from the germline V gene. The CDR3 spans 15 residues. CDR3 region: CASSVAQGSSYEQYF. The CDR3 nucleotides read TGTGCCAGCAGCGTCGCCCAGGGGAGCTCCTACGAGCAGTACTTC.

This chain uses TRBV14 with TRBJ2-3, with D possibly matching TRBD1 (6 bases). CDR1 is SGHDN and CDR2 is FVKESK in the germline V gene. The V gene lost 6 bases and the J gene lost 2 bases, with 24 bases spanning the gap. The CDR3 contains 18 residues. The CDR3: CASSQGLVGSRITDTQYF. CDR3 in DNA: TGTGCCAGCAGTCAGGGGTTGGTCGGGTCACGGATCACAGATACGCAGTATTTT.

The chain joins TRBV24-1 to TRBJ1-1; possibly TRBD1 for D (6 bases). Germline V lookup: CDR1 KGHDR, CDR2 SFDVKD. The CDR3 totals 14 residues. The V end lost 5 bases, the J end lost 4 bases, and 13 bases lay between the germline ends. CDR3 bases: TGTGCCACCAGTGGGGGGGGCGTTTTCACTGAAGCTTTCTTT. Encoded protein: CATSGGGVFTEAFF.

This rearrangement joins TRBV10-3 to TRBJ2-7, with 10 bases identical to TRBD1. This CDR3 has 15 residues. Per germline, CDR1 ENHRY and CDR2 SYGVKD. After removal of 3 bases from V and 2 bases from J, the junction contained 4 bases not matched to a gene. The CDR3 spells CAISDGDRGPYEQYF. The CDR3 DNA follows: TGTGCCATCAGTGATGGGGACAGGGGACCCTACGAGCAGTACTTC.

As to this clone: This CDR3 is also generated by other DNA sequences in the sample. The chain has TRBV7-9 and TRBJ2-7; 10 bases are shared with TRBD1. V was clipped by 5 bases and J by 2 bases; unmatched bases: 3. Germline CDR1 reads SEHNR; CDR2 reads FQNEAQ (reference sequence). This CDR3 is 14 amino acids long. The CDR3 coding sequence is TGTGCCAGCAGCCCCGGACAGGGGGCCTACGAGCAGTACTTC. Encoded protein: CASSPGQGAYEQYF.

This clone was seen a few times. The chain has TRBV6-6 and TRBJ1-1, with a weak D call TRBD1 (5 bases). Germline V CDR1 and CDR2: MNHNY, SVGAGI (reference sequence). CDR3 length equals 15 residues. Trimming took off 5 bases at V and 1 base at J, with 14 bases between the two ends. The CDR3 region is CASSAPDTGNTEAFF. The DNA of the CDR3 is TGTGCCAGCAGTGCCCCGGACACAGGGAACACTGAAGCTTTCTTT.

This sequence joins TRBV27 and TRBJ1-3, with 7 bases fitting TRBD1. V was pared by 2 bases and J by 1 base, with 2 bases of the junction left unmatched. This CDR3 comprises 15 residues. Germline lookup yields CDR1 MNHEY and CDR2 SMNVEV (reference sequence). CDR3 in DNA: TGTGCCAGCAGTTTAGGGACAGATTCTGGAAACACCATATATTTT. The encoded protein is CASSLGTDSGNTIYF.

The gene calls are TRBV28 and TRBJ1-5; D unclear. The CDR3 extends over 18 amino acids. The V and J ends lost 1 base and 0 bases respectively, with 16 bases between them. The germline CDR1 and CDR2 sequences are MDHEN and SYDVKM. The chain's CDR3 is CASSLYLGAGYSNQPQHF. The CDR3 region has the DNA TGTGCCAGCAGTTTATATCTCGGCGCGGGATATAGCAATCAGCCCCAGCATTTT.

This clone was seen repeatedly, ten times or more. This rearrangement joins TRBV6-5 to TRBJ2-6; D is unresolved. The V gene lost 7 bases and the J gene lost 4 bases, with 8 bases spanning the gap. In germline, CDR1 is MNHEY, CDR2 SVGAGI. The CDR3 is 13 amino acids. For the CDR3, the DNA is TGTGCCAGCACCACTTTAGGGGCCAACGTCCTGACTTTC. It yields the protein CASTTLGANVLTF.

The rearrangement links TRBV3-1 (or the pseudogene TRBV3-2) to TRBJ1-2, with D possibly TRBD1 on 6 matching bases. The germline CDR1 and CDR2 sequences are LGHDT and YNNKEL (reference sequence). The CDR3 has 14 amino acids. V was shortened by 4 bases and J by 6 bases, with 15 bases between the two germline ends. The CDR3 sequence is CASSRGQLVDGYTF. As DNA, the CDR3 is TGTGCCAGCAGCCGGGGGCAACTTGTCGATGGCTACACCTTC.

The V gene is TRBV28, the J gene TRBJ1-1; D perhaps matches TRBD1 (5 bases). The CDR3 loop spans 14 amino acids. Trimming removed 2 bases at V and 6 bases at J, with 13 bases between. Germline V gene sequence: CDR1 MDHEN, CDR2 SYDVKM. CDR3 sequence: CASSLPYQGAEAFF. The CDR3 DNA reads as TGTGCCAGCAGTTTACCCTACCAGGGTGCTGAAGCTTTCTTT.

A few counts support this clone. The chain joins TRBV2 to TRBJ2-3, with D unresolved. CDR3 size: 13 residues. Germline CDR1 and CDR2: SNHLY and FYNNEI. The V gene lost 6 bases and the J gene lost 1 base, with 8 bases spanning the gap. CDR3 loop: CASSDRGTDTQYF. CDR3 in DNA: TGTGCCAGCAGCGATAGAGGCACAGATACGCAGTATTTT.